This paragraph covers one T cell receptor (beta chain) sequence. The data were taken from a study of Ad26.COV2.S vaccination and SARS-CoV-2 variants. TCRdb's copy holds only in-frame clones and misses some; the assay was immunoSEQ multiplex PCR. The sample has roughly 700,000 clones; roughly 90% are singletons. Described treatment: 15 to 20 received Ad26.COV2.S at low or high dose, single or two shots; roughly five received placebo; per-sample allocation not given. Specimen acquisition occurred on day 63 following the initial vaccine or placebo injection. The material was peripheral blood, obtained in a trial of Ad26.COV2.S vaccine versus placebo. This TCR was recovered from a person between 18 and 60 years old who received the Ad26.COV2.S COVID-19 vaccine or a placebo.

CDR3 residues: CASSIPSGGFGYGYTF. The CDR3 DNA reads as TGTGCCAGTAGTATCCCATCAGGGGGCTTCGGCTATGGCTACACCTTC. The chain combines TRBV19 with TRBJ1-2; TRBD1 matches 8 bases. From germline, CDR1 is LNHDA and CDR2 SQIVND (reference sequence). This CDR3 has 16 amino acids. The trim removed 3 bases at V and 4 bases at J, leaving 10 bases unmatched. The complete variable domain, with remaining parts taken from reference TRBV19 and TRBJ1-2, reads DGGITQSPKYLFRKEGQNVTLSCEQNLNHDAMYWYRQDPGQGLRLIYYSQIVNDFQKGDIAEGYSVSREKKESFPLTVTSAQKNPTAFYLCASSIPSGGFGYGYTFGSGTRLTVV.